This T cell receptor beta chain was retrieved from a study of sequential checkpoint blockade in melanoma. Study background: Arm A got nivolumab then ipilimumab; arm B the reverse, 1:1. Twenty-two patients had matched tumor biopsies before treatment and at week 13 after nivolumab or ipilimumab alone. Overall study findings and caveats: About 30 times likelier clinical benefit followed increased tumor T-cell fraction and clonality.

Relative to its sample, this clone is medium-sized (0.01 to 0.1%). No antigen is known for it. Germline CDR1 and CDR2: SGHNT and YENEEA. This CDR3 has 17 residues. The J segment lost 7 bases and the V segment lost 5 bases, leaving 17 bases of the junction unmatched. Only in-frame clones appear in the TCRdb table, and some are missing; sequencing was by immunoSEQ multiplex PCR. Of over a thousand clones in the sample, 25% to 30% were seen once. Stated treatment: randomized to nivolumab then ipilimumab (arm A) or the reverse (arm B). DNA-damaging chemotherapy had not been given to any patient beforehand.

The receptor's source is a human donor with melanoma. The rearrangement links TRBV11-3 to TRBJ2-1; the match to TRBD2 covers 7 bases. Sequenced here: tumor tissue (inferred from file names), sampled from a patient given nivolumab and ipilimumab in sequence. The CDR3 nucleotides read TGTGCCAGCAGCCCTCGGGTGGGGCGGGAGTTGTGGAATGAGCAGTTCTTC. The encoded protein is CASSPRVGRELWNEQFF.